Presented here are 9 T cell receptor beta chains from one specimen sequenced in a study of cytomegalovirus exposure and HLA in healthy donors. The study ran its PCR with 60 Vbeta and 13 Jbeta primers. Assay used: immunoSEQ multiplex PCR; TCRdb lists only in-frame clones, some missing. The sample has approximately 150,000 clones, around 64% seen once; the top ten hold approximately 2.8%. Sample: PBMCs. The receptor source for this set is a woman in her 30s in good health and CMV-seronegative.

This rearrangement joins TRBV27 to TRBJ2-1, with 10 bases identical to TRBD2. There are 16 residues in the CDR3. Losses at the gene ends were 2 bases for V and 6 bases for J; bases not matched to a gene: 7. CDR1 and CDR2 from the germline V gene are MNHEY and SMNVEV (reference sequence). As DNA, the CDR3 is TGTGCCAGCAGTTTAGGAGCTAGCGGGAGTCTCAATGAGCAGTTCTTC. This gives the protein CASSLGASGSLNEQFF.

This clone has a handful of counts. This chain joins TRBV7-9 and TRBJ2-1; D is possibly TRBD2 (6 bases). The CDR3 length is 18 residues. V lost 3 bases and J 7 bases, leaving 25 bases between the germline ends. Looked up from germline, CDR1 is SEHNR and CDR2 is FQNEAQ (reference sequence). As DNA, the CDR3 is TGTGCCAGCAGCTTCAGTACGCACAGCCACCTCGGGGGTAATGAGCAGTTCTTC. It specifies CASSFSTHSHLGGNEQFF.

The rearrangement joins TRBV7-3 to TRBJ2-3; 12 bases map to TRBD2. The V segment lost 4 bases and the J segment 5 bases; nucleotides outside the gene matches: 4. CDR3 length equals 15 residues. Germline values: CDR1 SGHTA, CDR2 FQGTGA. The CDR3 coding sequence is TGTGCCAGCAGCTCAACTAGCGGGGGGCTAGATACGCAGTATTTT. Its translation: CASSSTSGGLDTQYF.

V usage is TRBV4-1 and J usage is TRBJ2-2; D gene uncertain. The CDR3 runs 14 residues. V lost 4 bases to trimming and J lost 0 bases, with 6 bases between them. The germline V gene encodes CDR1 MGHRA and CDR2 YSYEKL. CDR3 DNA sequence: TGCGCCAGCAGCCGACAAACGAACACCGGGGAGCTGTTTTTT. Encoded protein: CASSRQTNTGELFF.

This chain joins TRBV7-2 and TRBJ1-6; 7 nucleotides align to TRBD1. This CDR3 is 15 amino acids long. Trimming at V came to 1 base and at J to 7 bases, leaving 4 bases not matched to a gene. Germline V gene data show CDR1 as SGHTA and CDR2 as FQGNSA. The CDR3 DNA reads as TGTGCCAGCAGCTTAGGGTTGGGACAGAATTCACCCCTCCACTTT. Amino acid sequence: CASSLGLGQNSPLHF. Combining the CDR3 with reference TRBV7-2 and TRBJ1-6 gives the whole variable domain GAGVSQSPSNKVTEKGKDVELRCDPISGHTALYWYRQSLGQGLEFLIYFQGNSAPDKSGLPSDRFSAERTGGSVSTLTIQRTQQEDSAVYLCASSLGLGQNSPLHFGNGTRLTVT.

This rearrangement joins TRBV30 to TRBJ2-5, with a tentative D call TRBD2 (6 bases). CDR3 length equals 15 residues. Germline-derived CDR1 and CDR2 are GTSNPN and SVGIG (reference sequence). The V and J ends lost 1 base and 5 bases respectively, with 17 bases between them. The chain's CDR3 is CAWSEALGGSETQYF. The DNA for the CDR3 is TGTGCCTGGAGTGAGGCTCTGGGAGGTTCGGAGACCCAGTACTTC.

The rearrangement links TRBV30 to TRBJ1-4, with a weak D call TRBD1 (6 bases). This CDR3 comprises 13 residues. Germline V lookup: CDR1 GTSNPN, CDR2 SVGIG (reference sequence). The V end lost 8 bases, the J end lost 3 bases, and 13 bases lay between the germline ends. CDR3 coding DNA: TGTGCCCTAACAGGGATTGCTAATGAAAAACTGTTTTTT. As protein: CALTGIANEKLFF.

This chain uses TRBV13 with TRBJ2-5; possibly TRBD1 for D (5 bases). The CDR3 sequence is 13 residues long. Germline lookup yields CDR1 PRHDT and CDR2 FYEKMQ (reference sequence). With 3 bases removed from V and 5 bases from J, the gap between germline ends came to 10 bases. CDR3 protein: CASSFRGRETQYF. The CDR3 DNA reads TGTGCCAGCAGCTTTAGGGGTCGGGAGACCCAGTACTTC.

The chain couples TRBV19 to TRBJ1-2; the D gene is possibly TRBD1 (5 bases). Germline V lookup: CDR1 LNHDA, CDR2 SQIVND (reference sequence). V gave up 2 bases and J gave up 3 bases, with 19 bases separating them. CDR3 length equals 17 residues. This chain's CDR3 is CASSIPSSGTGYYGYTF. CDR3 DNA sequence: TGTGCCAGTAGTATACCCTCCAGCGGGACGGGGTACTATGGCTACACCTTC. The variable domain in full, with the rest retrieved from reference TRBV19 and TRBJ1-2, is DGGITQSPKYLFRKEGQNVTLSCEQNLNHDAMYWYRQDPGQGLRLIYYSQIVNDFQKGDIAEGYSVSREKKESFPLTVTSAQKNPTAFYLCASSIPSSGTGYYGYTFGSGTRLTVV.